This T cell receptor (beta chain) is drawn from a study of blood T cells in healthy people across ages. Overall study findings and caveats: Changes seen in expanded clonotypes were possibly confounded by donor CMV status left unknown.

The germline V and J ends were trimmed by 0 bases and 1 base, with 13 bases remaining between them. Germline lookup yields CDR1 SGHVS and CDR2 FQNEAQ. The CDR3 totals 16 residues. In its sample, this clonotype was seen a few times. What it binds is unknown. Primers used in a second PCR of roughly 7 to 11 cycles were a sample-barcoded 5' primer and a J-beta primer mix. TCRdb called the 5' RACE reads again in MiXCR, with one record for every CDR3 protein. The sample holds 550,000 to 750,000 distinct CDR3 sequences, around 21% seen once. The rearrangement joins TRBV7-8 to TRBJ2-7; no clear D. The sample consisted of blood. The clonotype was recovered from a man aged 70-80 years in good health. The CDR3 region is CASSLASGFASYEQYF. CDR3 nucleotide sequence: TGTGCCAGCAGCTTAGCGTCTGGCTTCGCGTCCTACGAGCAGTACTTC.